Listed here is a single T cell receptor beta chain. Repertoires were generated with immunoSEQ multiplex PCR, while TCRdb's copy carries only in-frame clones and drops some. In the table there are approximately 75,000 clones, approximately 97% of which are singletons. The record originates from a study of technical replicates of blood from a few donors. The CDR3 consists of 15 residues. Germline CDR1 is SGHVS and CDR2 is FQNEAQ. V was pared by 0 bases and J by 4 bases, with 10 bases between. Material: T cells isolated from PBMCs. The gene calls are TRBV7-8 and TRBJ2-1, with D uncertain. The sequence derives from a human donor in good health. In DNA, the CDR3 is TGTGCCAGCAGCTTAGCGGAGACGGTATACAATGAGCAGTTCTTC. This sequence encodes CASSLAETVYNEQFF.